The next 10 T cell receptor beta chains were all read from a single sample in a study of CD8+ T cells in alopecia areata. As the sequencing template, cDNA was produced by extracting RNA and reverse transcribing it. Profiling relied on immunoSEQ multiplex PCR, and the TCRdb table lists in-frame clones only, not all of them. The sample lists 120,000 to 150,000 clones; roughly 44% were seen once. The sample taken for sequencing was CD4+ T cells sorted from blood. These receptors originate from a human donor with alopecia areata.

The chain has TRBV5-6 and TRBJ1-1, with 7 bases fitting TRBD1. With 0 bases clipped from V and 1 base from J, the junction kept 3 bases outside the gene matches. CDR1 is SGHDT and CDR2 is YYEEEE in the germline V gene. This CDR3 is 15 amino acids long. CDR3 amino acids: CASSLVGQANTEAFF. The DNA of the CDR3 is TGTGCCAGCAGCTTGGTCGGACAGGCGAACACTGAAGCTTTCTTT.

This rearrangement joins TRBV2 to TRBJ1-2, with 12 positions matching TRBD1. This CDR3 spans 16 amino acids. Germline assignment: CDR1 SNHLY and CDR2 FYNNEI. V shed 4 bases, J shed 2 bases, and the junction held 5 bases outside the gene matches. In DNA, the CDR3 is TGTGCCAGCAGTGGGGGACAGGGGGCGCGGAACTATGGCTACACCTTC. This translates into CASSGGQGARNYGYTF.

V is TRBV5-6 and J is TRBJ2-6; D is unclear. The CDR3 runs 15 residues. CDR1 and CDR2 from the germline V gene are SGHDT and YYEEEE. The germline V and J ends were trimmed by 0 bases and 4 bases, with 8 bases remaining between them. The CDR3 bases are TGTGCCAGCAGCTTGGTCCAAGCGGGGGCCAACGTCCTGACTTTC. Protein product: CASSLVQAGANVLTF.

This sequence joins TRBV5-6 and TRBJ2-7, with D perhaps TRBD2 (5 bases). The V and J ends lost 2 bases and 0 bases respectively, with 9 bases between them. There are 14 residues in the CDR3. Germline values: CDR1 SGHDT, CDR2 YYEEEE. CDR3 in amino acids: CASSFYGNSYEQYF. CDR3 DNA sequence: TGTGCCAGCAGCTTTTACGGGAACTCCTACGAGCAGTACTTC.

This sequence joins TRBV5-1 and TRBJ2-4; a weak D match, TRBD2 (5 bases). Germline lookup yields CDR1 SGHRS and CDR2 YFSETQ. V was trimmed by 0 bases and J by 7 bases, leaving 11 bases between them. This CDR3 spans 14 amino acids. CDR3: CASSLGGSENIQYF. The CDR3 bases are TGCGCCAGCAGCTTGGGAGGGAGCGAGAACATTCAGTACTTC.

The gene calls are TRBV5-1 and TRBJ2-7; D possibly corresponds to TRBD1 (6 bases). The CDR3 spans 16 residues. V lost 0 bases and J 3 bases, leaving 16 bases between the germline ends. The germline CDR1 and CDR2 sequences are SGHRS and YFSETQ. DNA of the CDR3: TGCGCCAGCAGCTTGGGCAACTCGGGACACAACTACGAGCAGTACTTC. This codes for CASSLGNSGHNYEQYF.

Only a few counts were recorded for this clone. The V gene is TRBV7-8, the J gene TRBJ2-5, with D possibly TRBD2 on 6 matching bases. Germline CDR1 and CDR2: SGHVS and FQNEAQ. CDR3 length equals 15 residues. Trimming cost V 5 bases and J 5 bases, with 18 bases left between them. The CDR3 DNA reads TGTGCCAGCAGCCCACTAGTAGCGGCTCGGGAGACCCAGTACTTC. Residues: CASSPLVAARETQYF.

The chain has TRBV18 and TRBJ2-7, with 11 bases that match TRBD1. Germline V gene lookup returns CDR1 KGHSH and CDR2 LQKENI. The junction had 8 bases not matched to a gene; V was cut back by 3 bases and J by 10 bases. The CDR3 spans 14 residues. CDR3 bases: TGTGCCAGCTCACCCCAGGACAGGGGGCCGATCCAGTACTTC. It translates to CASSPQDRGPIQYF.

A few counts support this clone. V usage is TRBV2 and J usage is TRBJ2-6; D gene unclear. In germline, CDR1 is SNHLY, CDR2 FYNNEI. V was clipped by 7 bases and J by 1 base, with 8 bases between them. The CDR3 is 14 amino acids. This chain's CDR3 is CASIYGSGANVLTF. Written as DNA, the CDR3 is TGTGCCAGCATTTATGGATCTGGGGCCAACGTCCTGACTTTC.

In nucleotides, the CDR3 is TGTGCCAGCAGTCTACCAGACAGGGAAGGTGAGCAGTTCTTC. It yields the protein CASSLPDREGEQFF. V and J are TRBV28 and TRBJ2-1; the match to TRBD1 covers 7 bases. Germline V CDR1 and CDR2: MDHEN, SYDVKM. The CDR3 covers 14 residues. V gave up 5 bases and J gave up 9 bases; unmatched junction bases: 10.